The T cell receptor beta chain described here comes from a study of immune evolution from preneoplasia to lung adenocarcinoma. The germline V gene encodes CDR1 ENHRY and CDR2 SYGVKD. The CDR3 runs 13 residues. V dropped 4 bases and J dropped 4; count of bases not matched to a gene: 2. Method: immunoSEQ multiplex PCR; TCRdb's copy keeps in-frame clones and lacks some. The sample records about 21,000 clones, less than 80% being singletons. The TCR originated in a person aged 55 to 69 with lung adenocarcinoma. The sequenced sample was FFPE invasive lung adenocarcinoma tissue. J is TRBJ2-5 and V is TRBV10-3; 8 nucleotides agree with TRBD2. The DNA for the CDR3 is TGTGCCATCAGTGCGGGAGGGCCAGAGACCCAGTACTTC. Protein sequence: CAISAGGPETQYF.